This T cell receptor beta chain was obtained from a study of technical replicates of blood from a few donors. The V and J ends lost 5 bases and 4 bases respectively, with 11 bases between them. The CDR3 runs 13 residues. Germline lookup yields CDR1 MDHEN and CDR2 SYDVKM. TCRdb's copy holds only in-frame clones and misses some; the assay was immunoSEQ multiplex PCR. The table records about 82,000 clones, around 94% of them present only once. This chain connects TRBV28 to TRBJ1-2, with D unclear. The sample was T cells isolated from PBMCs. The sequence was collected from a human donor in good health. As DNA, the CDR3 is TGTGCCAGCAGTACAGAATCTCTCTATGGCTACACCTTC. This encodes CASSTESLYGYTF.